The 22 T cell receptor beta chains reported below all come from one sample, sequenced in a study of blood T cell repertoires in COVID-19. Generated by immunoSEQ multiplex PCR, the TCRdb table keeps only in-frame clones and is missing some. Among hundreds of thousands of clones listed, 80% to 90% were seen once. Sequencing was performed on peripheral blood. The receptors come from a man younger than 35 with COVID-19, enrolled during active disease.

The sample holds one count of this clone. The CDR3: CATAPGDGDTIYF. As DNA, the CDR3 is TGTGCTACTGCTCCCGGCGACGGGGACACCATATATTTT. The rearrangement links TRBV24-1 to TRBJ1-3, with D unclear. CDR3 size: 13 residues. From germline, CDR1 is KGHDR and CDR2 SFDVKD.

The J gene is TRBJ2-3, the V gene TRBV2; D uncertain. V dropped 2 bases and J dropped 5 bases, with 5 bases sitting between them. The CDR3 has 12 residues. Per the germline V gene, CDR1 is SNHLY and CDR2 is FYNNEI. In DNA form, the CDR3 reads TGTGCCAGCAGTGAACAGCGAGATACGCAGTATTTT. Protein sequence: CASSEQRDTQYF.

The rearrangement uses TRBV2 and TRBJ2-1; perhaps TRBD2 as D (5 bases). Per germline, CDR1 SNHLY and CDR2 FYNNEI. The CDR3 length is 18 residues. The germline V and J ends were trimmed by 4 bases and 1 base, with 20 bases remaining between them. DNA of the CDR3: TGTGCCAGCAGTGGGAGTGAGCTAGCACATAGATCCTACAATGAGCAGTTCTTC. It translates to CASSGSELAHRSYNEQFF.

This chain links TRBV6-5 with TRBJ1-6; 8 bases map to TRBD1. Germline loops: CDR1 MNHEY, CDR2 SVGAGI. This CDR3 has 14 amino acids. The ends lost 6 bases at V and 9 bases at J; junction bases unmatched: 7. This CDR3 is CASSRDRGGSPLHF. The CDR3 DNA reads as TGTGCCAGCAGCCGTGACAGGGGCGGTTCACCCCTCCACTTT.

This chain joins TRBV9 and TRBJ1-2; D may be TRBD1 (5 bases). Germline CDR1 reads SGDLS; CDR2 reads YYNGEE. The CDR3 runs 15 residues. V shed 0 bases and J shed 5 bases, with 14 bases lying between them. The CDR3 protein is CASSVGEGIGYGYTF. The CDR3 bases are TGTGCCAGCAGCGTAGGGGAGGGGATCGGGTATGGCTACACCTTC.

The chain joins TRBV2 to TRBJ1-1, with 8 nucleotides matching TRBD1. Germline V gene lookup returns CDR1 SNHLY and CDR2 FYNNEI. Trimming cost V 6 bases and J 1 base; bases outside gene matches: 4. There are 14 residues in the CDR3. The DNA for the CDR3 is TGTGCCAGCAGCCTCGGACAGGGGAACACTGAAGCTTTCTTT. Translating it yields CASSLGQGNTEAFF.

This chain connects TRBV5-1 to TRBJ2-3; TRBD1 is a possible D gene (6 bases). V lost 8 bases and J 5 bases, leaving 15 bases between the germline ends. The CDR3 sequence is 13 residues long. From germline, CDR1 is SGHRS and CDR2 YFSETQ. The CDR3 sequence: CASTSGAGDTQYF. Here the CDR3 DNA reads TGCGCCAGTACCTCAGGGGCGGGAGATACGCAGTATTTT.

The V gene is TRBV2, the J gene TRBJ2-7; possible D gene TRBD1, 6 bases. This CDR3 is built from 15 residues. Germline loops: CDR1 SNHLY, CDR2 FYNNEI. V lost 7 bases, J lost 0 bases, and 16 bases lay in between. The DNA for the CDR3 is TGTGCCAGCACGATGGGGGAAGGGGGCTCCTACGAGCAGTACTTC. Translated: CASTMGEGGSYEQYF.

The chain joins TRBV5-1 to TRBJ2-4; the match to TRBD2 covers 7 bases. CDR1 and CDR2 (germline): SGHRS, YFSETQ. The ends lost 2 bases at V and 0 bases at J; junction bases unmatched: 2. The CDR3 is 15 amino acids. For the CDR3, the DNA is TGCGCCAGCAGCTTCGGGGGGAAAGCCAAAAACATTCAGTACTTC. Its protein product is CASSFGGKAKNIQYF.

CDR3 in DNA: TGTGCCAGCAGCTTTTTGGTCGGTGAGCAGTTCTTC. Its translation is CASSFLVGEQFF. V gene TRBV5-4 combines with J gene TRBJ2-1; D is ambiguous. CDR3 length equals 12 residues. Trimming removed 2 bases at V and 9 bases at J, with 9 bases between. Germline-derived CDR1 and CDR2 are SGHNT and YYREEE (reference sequence).

V usage is TRBV7-9 and J usage is TRBJ2-7, with TRBD2 matching over 8 bases. V was pared by 5 bases and J by 2 bases, with 5 bases of the junction left unmatched. The CDR3 is 14 residues long. The V gene's germline CDR1 is SEHNR and CDR2 FQNEAQ (reference sequence). CDR3 residues: CASSPTSVAYEQYF. CDR3 DNA: TGTGCCAGCAGCCCGACTAGCGTAGCCTACGAGCAGTACTTC. Variable domain in full (rest from reference TRBV7-9 and TRBJ2-7): DTGVSQNPRHKITKRGQNVTFRCDPISEHNRLYWYRQTLGQGPEFLTYFQNEAQLEKSRLLSDRFSAERPKGSFSTLEIQRTEQGDSAMYLCASSPTSVAYEQYFGPGTRLTVT.

V usage is TRBV6-1 and J usage is TRBJ2-4, with 15 bases matching TRBD2. This CDR3 contains 18 residues. Germline CDR1 is MNHNS and CDR2 is SASEGT. V trimming: 0 bases; J trimming: 7 bases; junction bases outside the gene matches: 7. CDR3 region: CASSEAGLAGGLRNIQYF. In DNA, the CDR3 is TGTGCCAGCAGTGAAGCCGGACTAGCGGGGGGGCTTAGGAACATTCAGTACTTC.

The chain is built from TRBV9 and TRBJ2-3; D remains ambiguous. Germline CDR1 and CDR2: SGDLS and YYNGEE. The germline V and J ends were trimmed by 4 bases and 5 bases, with 11 bases remaining between them. The CDR3 loop spans 13 amino acids. The CDR3 DNA is TGTGCCAGCAGCTTTCGATCGGGAGATACGCAGTATTTT. Its protein is CASSFRSGDTQYF.

This clone was observed a single time. The chain links TRBV20-1 to TRBJ2-2; D perhaps matches TRBD2 (6 bases). The CDR3 totals 12 residues. The germline V and J ends were trimmed by 3 bases and 5 bases, with 7 bases remaining between them. The V gene's germline CDR1 is DFQATT and CDR2 SNEGSKA (reference sequence). CDR3 protein: CSASRGTGELFF. The CDR3, as DNA: TGCAGTGCTAGTCGGGGGACCGGGGAGCTGTTTTTT.

This clone was detected only a few times. The gene calls are TRBV4-1 and TRBJ2-3, with a weak D call TRBD2 (5 bases). The CDR3 contains 18 residues. V lost 3 bases to trimming and J lost 0 bases, with 19 bases between them. The germline CDR1 and CDR2 sequences are MGHRA and YSYEKL. CDR3 bases: TGCGCCAGCAGCCAGTATCCCACTAGACCTTCTAGCACAGATACGCAGTATTTT. It translates to CASSQYPTRPSSTDTQYF.

This clone occurred many times. The V gene is TRBV4-2, the J gene TRBJ2-2; possible D gene TRBD1, 5 bases. Germline V gene data show CDR1 as LGHNA and CDR2 as YNFKEQ. Trimming cost V 1 base and J 2 bases, with 11 bases left between them. CDR3 size: 16 residues. The CDR3 DNA reads as TGTGCCAGCAGCCAAGGACAGATCCGCAACACCGGGGAGCTGTTTTTT. Its translation is CASSQGQIRNTGELFF.

V and J are TRBV3-1 (or the pseudogene TRBV3-2) and TRBJ1-6, with D maybe TRBD1 (5 bases). V was shortened by 4 bases and J by 6 bases, with 10 bases between the two germline ends. This CDR3 spans 14 amino acids. Germline V gives CDR1 LGHDT, CDR2 YNNKEL (reference sequence). CDR3 bases: TGTGCCAGCAGCCCTGGGGGAGGTAATTCACCCCTCCACTTT. The encoded protein is CASSPGGGNSPLHF.

V and J are TRBV5-6 and TRBJ2-7; 7 nucleotides match TRBD1. V shed 3 bases and J 2 bases; nucleotides not matched to a gene: 5. The germline V gene has CDR1 SGHDT and CDR2 YYEEEE. The CDR3 is made up of 14 amino acids. CDR3 protein: CASSYRDSPYEQYF. Written as DNA, the CDR3 is TGTGCCAGCAGCTACCGGGACAGTCCCTACGAGCAGTACTTC.

The rearrangement uses TRBV18 and TRBJ1-2, with 7 nucleotides matching TRBD1. V trimming: 4 bases; J trimming: 3 bases; junction bases outside the gene matches: 8. CDR1 is KGHSH and CDR2 is LQKENI in the germline V gene. CDR3 size: 15 residues. CDR3 in DNA: TGTGCCAGCTCACTAAGCCGGGACAGCCACTATGGCTACACCTTC. Translation gives CASSLSRDSHYGYTF.

The chain links TRBV27 to TRBJ1-4, with D maybe TRBD1 (5 bases). There are 16 residues in the CDR3. Deletions cut 5 bases from V and 8 bases from J, with 21 bases between. Germline V lookup: CDR1 MNHEY, CDR2 SMNVEV (reference sequence). This CDR3 is CASSGVNSGGKEKLFF. As DNA, the CDR3 is TGTGCCAGCAGTGGGGTAAATAGCGGGGGAAAGGAAAAACTGTTTTTT.

The chain joins TRBV5-1 to TRBJ2-5; 9 bases line up with TRBD2. The CDR3 sequence is 15 residues long. V lost 5 bases, J lost 5 bases, and 10 bases stayed unmatched. Germline V gives CDR1 SGHRS, CDR2 YFSETQ. The CDR3 is CASRVAGGLGETQYF. The CDR3 DNA reads TGCGCCAGCAGGGTGGCGGGAGGGCTGGGCGAGACCCAGTACTTC.

The gene calls are TRBV5-1 and TRBJ2-7; 7 bases agree with TRBD2. This CDR3 comprises 15 residues. V shed 3 bases and J 3 bases; nucleotides not matched to a gene: 9. Germline-derived CDR1 and CDR2 are SGHRS and YFSETQ. The CDR3 nucleotides read TGCGCCAGCAGCTATGTTACCGGGACTAACTACGAGCAGTACTTC. As protein: CASSYVTGTNYEQYF.